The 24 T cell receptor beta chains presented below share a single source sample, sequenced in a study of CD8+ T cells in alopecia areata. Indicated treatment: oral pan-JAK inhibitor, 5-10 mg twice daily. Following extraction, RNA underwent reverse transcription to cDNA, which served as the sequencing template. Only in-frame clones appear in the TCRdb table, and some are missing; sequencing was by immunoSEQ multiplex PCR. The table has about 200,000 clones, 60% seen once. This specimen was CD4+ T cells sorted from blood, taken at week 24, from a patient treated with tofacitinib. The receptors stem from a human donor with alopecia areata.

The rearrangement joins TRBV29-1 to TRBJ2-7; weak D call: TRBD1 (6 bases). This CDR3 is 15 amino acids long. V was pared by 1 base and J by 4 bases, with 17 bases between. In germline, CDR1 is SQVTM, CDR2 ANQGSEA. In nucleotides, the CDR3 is TGCAGCGTTGAAGGAGCCACCGGGACAACTTACGAGCAGTACTTC. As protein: CSVEGATGTTYEQYF.

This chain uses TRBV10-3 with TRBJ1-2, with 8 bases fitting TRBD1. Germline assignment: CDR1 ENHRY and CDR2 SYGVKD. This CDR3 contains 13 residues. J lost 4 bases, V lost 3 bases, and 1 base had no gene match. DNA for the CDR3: TGTGCCATCAGTGAAGGGACAGGCTATGGCTACACCTTC. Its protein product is CAISEGTGYGYTF.

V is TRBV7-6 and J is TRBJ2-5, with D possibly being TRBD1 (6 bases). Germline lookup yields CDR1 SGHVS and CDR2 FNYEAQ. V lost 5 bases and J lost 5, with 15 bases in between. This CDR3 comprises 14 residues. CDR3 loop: CASSPRQVQETQYF. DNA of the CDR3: TGTGCCAGCAGCCCGCGACAGGTTCAGGAGACCCAGTACTTC.

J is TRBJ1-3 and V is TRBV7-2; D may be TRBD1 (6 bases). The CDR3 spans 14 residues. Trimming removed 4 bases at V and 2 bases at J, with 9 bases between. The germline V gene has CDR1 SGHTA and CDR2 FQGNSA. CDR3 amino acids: CASSSTGPGNTIYF. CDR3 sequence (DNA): TGTGCCAGCAGCTCGACAGGACCTGGAAACACCATATATTTT. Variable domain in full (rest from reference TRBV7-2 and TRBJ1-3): GAGVSQSPSNKVTEKGKDVELRCDPISGHTALYWYRQSLGQGLEFLIYFQGNSAPDKSGLPSDRFSAERTGGSVSTLTIQRTQQEDSAVYLCASSSTGPGNTIYFGEGSWLTVV.

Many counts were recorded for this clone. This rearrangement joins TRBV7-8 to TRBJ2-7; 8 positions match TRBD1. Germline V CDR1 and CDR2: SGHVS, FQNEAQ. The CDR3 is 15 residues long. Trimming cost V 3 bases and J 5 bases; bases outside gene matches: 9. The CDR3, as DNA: TGTGCCAGCAGCTTCTTTGAGACAGGGGCAGACGAGCAGTACTTC. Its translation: CASSFFETGADEQYF.

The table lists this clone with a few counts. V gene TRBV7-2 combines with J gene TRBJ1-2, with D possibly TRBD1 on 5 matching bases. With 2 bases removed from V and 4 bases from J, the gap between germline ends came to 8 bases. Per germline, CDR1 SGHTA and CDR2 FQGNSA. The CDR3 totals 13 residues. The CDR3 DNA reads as TGTGCCAGCAGCTTACGGGGGATCTATGGCTACACCTTC. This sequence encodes CASSLRGIYGYTF.

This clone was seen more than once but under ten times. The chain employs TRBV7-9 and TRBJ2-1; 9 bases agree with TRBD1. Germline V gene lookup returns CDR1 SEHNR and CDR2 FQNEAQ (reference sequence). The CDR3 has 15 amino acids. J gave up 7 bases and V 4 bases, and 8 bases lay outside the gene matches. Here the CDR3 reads CASSWQGQGGNEQFF. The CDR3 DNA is TGTGCCAGCAGCTGGCAGGGACAGGGAGGGAATGAGCAGTTCTTC.

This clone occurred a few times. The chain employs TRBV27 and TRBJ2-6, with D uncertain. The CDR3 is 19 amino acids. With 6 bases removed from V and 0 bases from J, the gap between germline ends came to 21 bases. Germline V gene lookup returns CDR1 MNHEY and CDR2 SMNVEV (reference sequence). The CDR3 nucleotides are TGTGCCAGCAGCTTCGGGTTTAGGCTATTAAGCTCTGGGGCCAACGTCCTGACTTTC. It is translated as CASSFGFRLLSSGANVLTF. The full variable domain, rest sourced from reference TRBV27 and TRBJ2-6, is EAQVTQNPRYLITVTGKKLTVTCSQNMNHEYMSWYRQDPGLGLRQIYYSMNVEVTDKGDVPEGYKVSRKEKRNFPLILESPSPNQTSLYFCASSFGFRLLSSGANVLTFGAGSRLTVL.

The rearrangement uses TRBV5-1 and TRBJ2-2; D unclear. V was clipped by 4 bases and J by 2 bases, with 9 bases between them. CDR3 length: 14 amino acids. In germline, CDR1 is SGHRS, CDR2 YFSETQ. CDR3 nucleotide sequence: TGCGCCAGCAGCCCGGACGGAAACACCGGGGAGCTGTTTTTT. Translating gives CASSPDGNTGELFF. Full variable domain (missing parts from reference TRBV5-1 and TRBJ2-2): KAGVTQTPRYLIKTRGQQVTLSCSPISGHRSVSWYQQTPGQGLQFLFEYFSETQRNKGNFPGRFSGRQFSNSRSEMNVSTLELGDSALYLCASSPDGNTGELFFGEGSRLTVL.

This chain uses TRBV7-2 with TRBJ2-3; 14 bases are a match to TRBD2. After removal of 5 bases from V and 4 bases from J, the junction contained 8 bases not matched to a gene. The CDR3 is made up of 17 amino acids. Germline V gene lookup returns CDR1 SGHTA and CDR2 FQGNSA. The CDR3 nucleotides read TGTGCCAGCAGCCTCCGACTAGCGGGGGGGAGTGCAGATACGCAGTATTTT. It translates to CASSLRLAGGSADTQYF.

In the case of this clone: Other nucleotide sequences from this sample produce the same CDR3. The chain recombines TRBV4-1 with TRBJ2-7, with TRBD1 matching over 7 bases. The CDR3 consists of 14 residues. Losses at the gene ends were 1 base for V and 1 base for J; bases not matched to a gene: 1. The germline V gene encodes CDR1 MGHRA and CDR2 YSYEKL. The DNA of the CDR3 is TGCGCCAGCAGCCAAGGACAGGGTTCCTACGAGCAGTACTTC. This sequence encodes CASSQGQGSYEQYF.

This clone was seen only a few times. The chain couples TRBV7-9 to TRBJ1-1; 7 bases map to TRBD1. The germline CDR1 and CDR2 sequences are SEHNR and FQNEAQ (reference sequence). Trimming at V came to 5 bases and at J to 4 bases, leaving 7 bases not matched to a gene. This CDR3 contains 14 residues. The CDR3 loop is CASSRGGTGTEAFF. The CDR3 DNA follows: TGTGCCAGCAGCCGAGGGGGCACGGGCACTGAAGCTTTCTTT.

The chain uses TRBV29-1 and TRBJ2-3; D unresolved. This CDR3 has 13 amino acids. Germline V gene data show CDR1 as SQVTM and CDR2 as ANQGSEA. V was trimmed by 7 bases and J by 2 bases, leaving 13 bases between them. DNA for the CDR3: TGCAGCGCCCGTGGACGGATCACAGATACGCAGTATTTT. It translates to CSARGRITDTQYF.

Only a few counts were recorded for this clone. The DNA for the CDR3 is TGCAGCGTTGAGCCCGTCGGCGGGGGGATCCACCATGAGCAGTTCTTC. Protein sequence: CSVEPVGGGIHHEQFF. The chain recombines TRBV29-1 with TRBJ2-1; 8 nucleotides align to TRBD2. Per germline, CDR1 SQVTM and CDR2 ANQGSEA. Unmatched junction bases numbered 15, after V lost 3 bases and J lost 8 bases. The CDR3 runs 16 residues.

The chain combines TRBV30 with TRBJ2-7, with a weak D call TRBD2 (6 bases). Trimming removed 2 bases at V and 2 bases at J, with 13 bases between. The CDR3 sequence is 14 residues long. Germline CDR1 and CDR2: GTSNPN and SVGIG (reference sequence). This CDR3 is CAWSPGTVTYEQYF. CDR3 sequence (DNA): TGTGCCTGGAGTCCCGGGACTGTGACCTACGAGCAGTACTTC.

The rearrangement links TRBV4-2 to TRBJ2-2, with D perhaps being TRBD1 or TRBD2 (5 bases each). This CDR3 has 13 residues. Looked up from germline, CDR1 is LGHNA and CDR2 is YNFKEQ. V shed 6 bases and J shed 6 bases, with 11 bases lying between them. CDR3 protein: CASRGVGPGELFF. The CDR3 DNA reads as TGTGCCAGCAGGGGGGTTGGTCCCGGGGAGCTGTTTTTT.

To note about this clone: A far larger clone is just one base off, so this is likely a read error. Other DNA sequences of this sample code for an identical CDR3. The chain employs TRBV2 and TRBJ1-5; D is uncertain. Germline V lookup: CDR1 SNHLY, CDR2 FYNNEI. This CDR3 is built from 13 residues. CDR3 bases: TGTGCCAGCAGTGAAGGCGTTAATCAGCCCCAACATTTT. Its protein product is CASSEGVNQPQHF.

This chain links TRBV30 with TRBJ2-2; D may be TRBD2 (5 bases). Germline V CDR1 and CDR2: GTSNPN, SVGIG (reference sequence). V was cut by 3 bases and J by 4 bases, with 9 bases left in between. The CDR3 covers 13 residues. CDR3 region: CAWRVGVTGELFF. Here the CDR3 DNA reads TGTGCCTGGAGAGTCGGGGTCACCGGGGAGCTGTTTTTT.

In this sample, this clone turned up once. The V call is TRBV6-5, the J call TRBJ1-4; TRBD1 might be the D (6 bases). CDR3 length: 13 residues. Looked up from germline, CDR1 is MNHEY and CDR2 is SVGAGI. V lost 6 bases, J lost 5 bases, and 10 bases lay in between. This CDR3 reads CASRGHPNEKLFF. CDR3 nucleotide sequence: TGTGCCAGCAGGGGACACCCCAATGAAAAACTGTTTTTT.

CDR3 nucleotide sequence: TGCGCCAGCAGCTTGGGTCGGGACCCAAATTCACCCCTCCACTTT. Translating it yields CASSLGRDPNSPLHF. The chain combines TRBV5-1 with TRBJ1-6; a possible D gene is TRBD1 (5 bases). The germline V gene encodes CDR1 SGHRS and CDR2 YFSETQ. This CDR3 has 15 residues. V lost 0 bases and J 7 bases, leaving 11 bases between the germline ends.

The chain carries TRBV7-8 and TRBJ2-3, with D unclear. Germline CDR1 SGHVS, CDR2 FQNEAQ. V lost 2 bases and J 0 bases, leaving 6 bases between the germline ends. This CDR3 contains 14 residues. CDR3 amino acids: CASSLYGSTDTQYF. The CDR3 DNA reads TGTGCCAGCAGCTTATACGGTAGCACAGATACGCAGTATTTT.

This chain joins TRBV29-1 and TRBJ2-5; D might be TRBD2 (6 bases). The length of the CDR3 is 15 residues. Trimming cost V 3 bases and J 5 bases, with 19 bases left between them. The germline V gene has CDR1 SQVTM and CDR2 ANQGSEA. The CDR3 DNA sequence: TGCAGCGTTGATTCGGCGGGCGGGATTAGGGAGACCCAGTACTTC. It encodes CSVDSAGGIRETQYF.

The CDR3 spells CASSPPGQSYNEQFF. DNA of the CDR3: TGTGCCAGCAGCCCTCCGGGACAATCCTACAATGAGCAGTTCTTC. This chain uses TRBV11-1 with TRBJ2-1, with D maybe TRBD1 (6 bases). The CDR3 length is 15 residues. The V end lost 5 bases, the J end lost 1 base, and 12 bases lay between the germline ends. Per the germline V gene, CDR1 is SGHAT and CDR2 is FQDESV (reference sequence).

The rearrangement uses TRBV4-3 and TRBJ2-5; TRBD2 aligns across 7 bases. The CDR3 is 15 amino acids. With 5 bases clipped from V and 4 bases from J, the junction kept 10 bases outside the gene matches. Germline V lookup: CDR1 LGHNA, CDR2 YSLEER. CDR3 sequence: CASSKNQRGGETQYF. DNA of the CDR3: TGCGCCAGCAGCAAAAACCAGCGGGGTGGAGAGACCCAGTACTTC.